The rows below give T cell receptor beta chains drawn from one sample of a study of vaccination effects on CD4 cells after COVID-19. Which antigens these TCRs recognize remains unknown. The repertoire was sequenced with immunoSEQ multiplex PCR; TCRdb's copy has only in-frame clones and lacks some. The table includes about 22,000 clones, 65% to 80% detected once. The sample in question was CD4+ T cells from PBMCs cultured with HCoV-NL63 spike peptides, obtained after COVID-19 vaccination. The source of these receptors is a human donor who received a COVID-19 vaccine. Both conserved end residues are part of each CDR3. Each record gives: J gene, V gene, clone size, D gene, CDR3 DNA, CDR3 protein. A D gene is named only where the DNA matches it firmly. Clone size is given for some rows only: seen once, a few or many times, or a class if the clone is expanded.

TRBJ1-1	TRBV6-5	-	-	TGTGCCAGCCTACCCCCGGTCGGGAGCTCCACTGAAGCTTTCTTT	CASLPPVGSSTEAFF
TRBJ2-7	TRBV19	-	TRBD1	TGTGCCAGTAGTAGAGAGACAGGGTTGTACGAGCAGTACTTC	CASSRETGLYEQYF
TRBJ2-7	TRBV5-1	-	TRBD2	TGCGCCAGCAGCTTGTACGCGGGGGAAACCTACGAGCAGTACTTC	CASSLYAGETYEQYF
TRBJ2-1	TRBV9	-	TRBD1	TGTGCCAGCAGCGCACAGGGGTCCTTCTACAATGAGCAGTTCTTC	CASSAQGSFYNEQFF
TRBJ2-7	TRBV2	-	TRBD2	TGTGCCAGCAGTCAGTCTGGACTAGCGGGAGCCGAGCAGTACTTC	CASSQSGLAGAEQYF
TRBJ2-5	TRBV5-8	-	TRBD2	TGTGCCAGCAGCTTGGGACTAGCGGGGGGAGAGACCCAGTACTTC	CASSLGLAGGETQYF
TRBJ2-3	TRBV5-1	-	TRBD2	TGCGCCAGCAGCTTGGCTCTAGCGGGAGTTGCAGATACGCAGTATTTT	CASSLALAGVADTQYF
TRBJ2-1	TRBV19	-	TRBD1	TGTGCCAGTGGGGAGGACAGGGACTTCTACAATGAGCAGTTCTTC	CASGEDRDFYNEQFF
TRBJ2-3	TRBV5-1	-	-	TGCGCCAGCAGCTTAGAGGACAGACCCCGCACAGATACGCAGTATTTT	CASSLEDRPRTDTQYF
TRBJ1-5	TRBV2	-	-	TGTGCCAGCAGTGATGAGGCAGGGGGCAATCAGCCCCAGCATTTT	CASSDEAGGNQPQHF
TRBJ1-3	TRBV19	-	-	TGTGCCAGTAGTATGATCAGGGATGGAAACACCATATATTTT	CASSMIRDGNTIYF
TRBJ2-5	TRBV25-1	-	-	TGTGCCAGCATCGGTTACCAAGTCCAAGAGACCCAGTACTTC	CASIGYQVQETQYF
TRBJ2-5	TRBV11-2	-	-	TGTGCCAGCAGCTATCAACCCCACAGGCGACCCAGAGAGACCCAGTACTTC	CASSYQPHRRPRETQYF
TRBJ1-5	TRBV6-5	-	-	TGTGCCAGCAGGGGCAGGTACGTGGGCAATCAGCCCCAGCATTTT	CASRGRYVGNQPQHF
TRBJ2-3	TRBV3-1/TRBV3-2	-	TRBD2	TGTGCCAGCAGCCAGGTAGCGGGGGTCACAGATACGCAGTATTTT	CASSQVAGVTDTQYF
TRBJ1-1	TRBV6-1	once	-	TGTGCCAGCAGTGAAGAAGTATTACAGGAAGCTTTCTTT	CASSEEVLQEAFF